One sample yielded the 26 T cell receptor beta chains listed below, sequenced in a study of glioma-infiltrating T cells. Amplification of TCR alpha and beta CDR3 regions from RNA used iRepertoire nested multiplex PCR. In TCRdb, the multiplex PCR reads were re-called with MiXCR into one record per CDR3 protein. The data contain 45,000 or so distinct CDR3 sequences, under 25% of them singletons. Sequencing was done on a sample of glioma tissue, nonneoplastic brain tissue, or PBMCs (not recorded which). These receptors were obtained from a human donor with low-grade glioma or glioblastoma, undergoing nonglioma brain surgery, or in good health (not recorded which).

Worth noting for this clonotype: A much larger clonotype is one base distant, so this may be a read error. V gene TRBV24-1 combines with J gene TRBJ2-1, with D possibly called TRBD1 or TRBD2 (5 bases each). Germline V gene sequence: CDR1 KGHDR, CDR2 SFDVKD. The CDR3 totals 14 residues. The CDR3 loop is CATSNLVGPSEQFF. In DNA, the CDR3 is TGTGCCACCAGTAATTTGGTGGGACCCTCGGAGCAGTTCTTC.

As concerns this clonotype: A much larger clone differs from this one at a single base, so this may be a read error. The chain is built from TRBV7-2 and TRBJ1-2; D ambiguous. The CDR3 is 15 amino acids. The V end was cut by 2 bases, the J end by 6 bases, with 16 bases between. Germline V gives CDR1 SGHTA, CDR2 FQGNSA. CDR3 nucleotide sequence: TGTGCCAGCAGCTTACTCCCCAGAAGAAACCATGGCTACACCTTC. This gives the protein CASSLLPRRNHGYTF.

This clonotype was seen many times. The rearrangement links TRBV7-2 to TRBJ2-1; D is unclear. This CDR3 comprises 13 residues. Germline lookup yields CDR1 SGHTA and CDR2 FQGNSA. The germline V and J ends were trimmed by 1 base and 5 bases, with 6 bases remaining between them. CDR3 sequence reads: CASSLVNNNEQFF. The CDR3 DNA reads TGTGCCAGCAGCTTAGTCAATAACAATGAGCAGTTCTTC.

This clonotype has just one count. The chain joins TRBV27 to TRBJ2-2; D gene unclear. V shed 5 bases and J shed 9 bases, with 13 bases lying between them. CDR3 length: 13 amino acids. Germline CDR1 is MNHEY and CDR2 is SMNVEV (reference sequence). Here the CDR3 reads CASSLIRVRELFF. The CDR3 DNA reads as TGTGCCAGCAGTCTAATTCGAGTTCGGGAGCTGTTTTTT.

This clonotype was observed at least ten times. This chain connects TRBV12-3 or TRBV12-4 to TRBJ2-3; D is unclear. The V end was cut by 6 bases, the J end by 2 bases, with 12 bases between. This CDR3 contains 14 residues. CDR3 in amino acids: CASRLGSLTDTQYF. The CDR3 DNA sequence: TGTGCCAGCAGGCTGGGATCCCTCACAGATACGCAGTATTTT.

The table lists this clonotype with many counts. This chain links TRBV18 with TRBJ1-1, with D maybe TRBD1 (6 bases). The CDR3 is 14 amino acids. Germline CDR1 KGHSH, CDR2 LQKENI. V gave up 5 bases and J gave up 0 bases, with 10 bases separating them. CDR3 sequence (DNA): TGTGCCAGCTCATCGGACAGATTGAACACTGAAGCTTTCTTT. This sequence encodes CASSSDRLNTEAFF.

A few counts support this clonotype. This chain uses TRBV29-1 with TRBJ2-1; no definite D call. From germline, CDR1 is SQVTM and CDR2 ANQGSEA. The CDR3 has 12 amino acids. Trimming removed 4 bases at V and 2 bases at J, with 6 bases between. CDR3 residues: CSVVGAYNEQFF. Written as DNA, the CDR3 is TGCAGCGTTGTTGGGGCCTACAATGAGCAGTTCTTC.

This clonotype was counted many times. The junction shows a germline mismatch at one end, possibly a read error. The gene calls are TRBV2 and TRBJ2-3; possible D gene TRBD2, 5 bases. The CDR3 is 16 amino acids. Germline CDR1 reads SNHLY; CDR2 reads FYNNEI. CDR3 amino acids: CASRSEAWASKDTQYF. CDR3 bases: TGTGCCAGCAGGTCCGAAGCGTGGGCTAGCAAAGATACGCAGTATTTT. Using reference TRBV2 and TRBJ2-3 for the parts outside the CDR3, the full variable domain is EPEVTQTPSHQVTQMGQEVILRCVPISNHLYFYWYRQILGQKVEFLVSFYNNEISEKSEIFDDQFSVERPDGSNFTLKIRSTKLEDSAMYFCASRSEAWASKDTQYFGPGTRLTVL.

This clonotype occurred many times. The chain combines TRBV2 with TRBJ1-1; D is ambiguous. V was clipped by 7 bases and J by 0 bases, with 9 bases between them. Germline CDR1 and CDR2: SNHLY and FYNNEI. The CDR3 is 13 residues long. This chain's CDR3 is CASTEIMNTEAFF. The CDR3 nucleotides read TGTGCCAGCACCGAAATAATGAACACTGAAGCTTTCTTT.

V gene TRBV12-3 or TRBV12-4 combines with J gene TRBJ2-5, with 7 bases that match TRBD1. V was clipped by 7 bases and J by 4 bases; unmatched bases: 9. The CDR3 loop spans 14 amino acids. CDR3 sequence (DNA): TGTGCCAGCACCTTTTCGACAGGGAGAGAGACCCAGTACTTC. Translating gives CASTFSTGRETQYF.

The CDR3 nucleotides are TGTGCCAGCAGCCAAGGGACCTCAGGGGGCGCGGGAGCTAATGAAAAACTGTTTTTT. Translated: CASSQGTSGGAGANEKLFF. The chain uses TRBV14 and TRBJ1-4; 8 nucleotides align to TRBD1. Germline lookup yields CDR1 SGHDN and CDR2 FVKESK. The CDR3 covers 19 residues. Unmatched junction bases numbered 13, after V lost 1 base and J lost 3 bases.

This clonotype was seen repeatedly, ten times or more. The chain recombines TRBV11-2 with TRBJ2-5; 8 positions agree with TRBD1. Germline CDR1 is SGHAT and CDR2 is FQNNGV. The CDR3 extends over 13 amino acids. Trimming cost V 3 bases and J 4 bases; bases outside gene matches: 1. The CDR3 spells CASSFGQGETQYF. CDR3 nucleotides: TGTGCCAGCAGCTTCGGACAGGGAGAGACCCAGTACTTC.

Ten or more counts support this clonotype. In nucleotides, the CDR3 is TGTGCCAGCAGAAGGGACCTCCAGGGCTCCTACGAGCAGTACTTC. Protein product: CASRRDLQGSYEQYF. V and J are TRBV6-1 and TRBJ2-7, with D perhaps being TRBD1 or TRBD2 (5 bases each). The CDR3 is 15 amino acids. Germline CDR1 and CDR2: MNHNS and SASEGT. Trimming left V 6 bases short and J 0 bases short, with 15 bases between.

This chain's CDR3 is CASSQDVEKSYNEQFF. The DNA of the CDR3 is TGCGCCAGCAGCCAAGATGTGGAGAAATCCTACAATGAGCAGTTCTTC. The chain combines TRBV4-1 with TRBJ2-1; no reliable D call. The CDR3 covers 16 residues. The V gene's germline CDR1 is MGHRA and CDR2 YSYEKL. Deletions cut 0 bases from V and 1 base from J, with 10 bases between.

V and J are TRBV9 and TRBJ1-3; no firm D call. Trimming removed 2 bases at V and 2 bases at J, with 8 bases between. Germline CDR1 SGDLS, CDR2 YYNGEE. There are 14 residues in the CDR3. CDR3: CASSVDPTGNTIYF. In nucleotides, the CDR3 is TGTGCCAGCAGCGTCGATCCAACTGGAAACACCATATATTTT.

This chain links TRBV12-3 or TRBV12-4 with TRBJ2-5; D is perhaps TRBD1 (6 bases). V lost 6 bases and J 4 bases, leaving 18 bases between the germline ends. The CDR3 is 15 residues long. The CDR3 sequence is CASSRRRTVRETQYF. The CDR3 DNA is TGTGCCAGCAGCCGCCGGAGGACAGTTCGAGAGACCCAGTACTTC.

DNA for the CDR3: TGTGCCAGCAGTTACTCGAGGCAGCCCCACTCCTACGAGCAGTACTTC. Translating it yields CASSYSRQPHSYEQYF. The rearrangement links TRBV6-2 or TRBV6-3 to TRBJ2-7; D is uncertain. V was pared by 0 bases and J by 0 bases, with 12 bases between. The CDR3 runs 16 residues. Germline CDR1 and CDR2: MNHEY and SVGEGT.

This clonotype showed up just once. The junction departs from germline at one end; a sequencing error may be responsible. The J gene is TRBJ1-1, the V gene TRBV27; D is unclear. The CDR3 loop spans 14 amino acids. Germline V gene sequence: CDR1 MNHEY, CDR2 SMNVEV (reference sequence). CDR3 nucleotide sequence: TGTGCCCGCAGTACTCCAGCGACTTACACTGAAGCTTTCTTT. Translated: CARSTPATYTEAFF.

The rearrangement joins TRBV29-1 to TRBJ2-5, with D perhaps matching TRBD2 (5 bases). There are 16 residues in the CDR3. V gave up 5 bases and J gave up 3 bases, with 22 bases separating them. CDR1 and CDR2 from the germline V gene are SQVTM and ANQGSEA. CDR3 residues: CSVSDQWGEKKETQYF. The CDR3 bases are TGCAGCGTTTCAGACCAGTGGGGAGAGAAGAAAGAGACCCAGTACTTC. The complete variable domain, with remaining parts taken from reference TRBV29-1 and TRBJ2-5, reads SAVISQKPSRDICQRGTSLTIQCQVDSQVTMMFWYRQQPGQSLTLIATANQGSEATYESGFVIDKFPISRPNLTFSTLTVSNMSPEDSSIYLCSVSDQWGEKKETQYFGPGTRLLVL.

To note about this clonotype: It may be a read error: a sequence one base away is much more abundant. The rearrangement uses TRBV12-5 and TRBJ1-1; D is perhaps TRBD1 (5 bases). The CDR3 contains 14 residues. Germline V gene lookup returns CDR1 LGHNT and CDR2 FRNRAP. V was cut by 7 bases and J by 5 bases, with 17 bases left in between. The DNA of the CDR3 is TGTGCTAGTGATCCACAGGAAGGAAGGACTGAAGCTTTCTTT. Translated, it gives CASDPQEGRTEAFF.

Ten or more counts support this clonotype. The chain carries TRBV20-1 and TRBJ2-3; a possible D gene is TRBD2 (5 bases). CDR3 length: 13 residues. CDR1 and CDR2 (germline): DFQATT, SNEGSKA (reference sequence). V was cut by 1 base and J by 4 bases, with 9 bases left in between. The CDR3 region has the DNA TGCAGTGCTAGAGGTGAGGGTCCAGATACGCAGTATTTT. Translation gives CSARGEGPDTQYF.

This clonotype was seen only once. The chain links TRBV20-1 to TRBJ2-1; no clear D gene. This CDR3 spans 9 amino acids. The germline V gene encodes CDR1 DFQATT and CDR2 SNEGSKA (reference sequence). CDR3 in DNA: TGCATCGCCTCCGATGAGCAGTTCTTC. Protein: CIASDEQFF.

This clonotype was recorded a few times. The chain uses TRBV9 and TRBJ1-1, with TRBD1 as a possible D gene (5 bases). The CDR3 runs 14 residues. Germline CDR1 and CDR2: SGDLS and YYNGEE. V gave up 3 bases and J gave up 1 base, with 10 bases separating them. Here the CDR3 reads CASSAGLTNTEAFF. Written as DNA, the CDR3 is TGTGCCAGCAGCGCGGGACTGACGAACACTGAAGCTTTCTTT.

Only one count was recorded for this clonotype. At one end the junction does not follow the germline gene, possibly because of a read error. This chain joins TRBV28 and TRBJ2-1, with TRBD2 as a possible D gene (6 bases). This CDR3 is 14 amino acids long. Germline CDR1 and CDR2: MDHEN and SYDVKM. CDR3 DNA: TGTGCCGGCAGATCGACTAGTACTAGTACTGAGGAGTTCTTC. Translation: CAGRSTSTSTEEFF.

The rearrangement uses TRBV30 and TRBJ2-5; possibly TRBD2 for D (6 bases). The V and J ends lost 1 base and 7 bases respectively, with 7 bases between them. This CDR3 has 11 residues. The germline CDR1 and CDR2 sequences are GTSNPN and SVGIG (reference sequence). CDR3 residues: CAWSEEGTQYF. The DNA of the CDR3 is TGTGCCTGGAGTGAGGAGGGGACCCAGTACTTC.

The rearrangement joins TRBV29-1 to TRBJ2-3; possible D gene TRBD1, 6 bases. CDR3 length: 13 residues. V was pared by 7 bases and J by 3 bases, with 14 bases between. Germline values: CDR1 SQVTM, CDR2 ANQGSEA. The CDR3 reads CSAGTRLTDTQYF. Written as DNA, the CDR3 is TGCAGCGCCGGGACACGACTTACAGATACGCAGTATTTT.